The 21 T cell receptor beta chains reported below all come from one sample, sequenced in a study of spatial heterogeneity in lung cancer. Stated time point: sample taken at primary tumor resection. Whole RNA from tumor, nontumor lung or frozen PBMC was sequenced unsorted. Each CDR3 protein is one row after TCRdb ran MiXCR on the 5' RACE reads. The sample lists under 75,000 distinct CDR3 sequences; 13% were seen once. The sample here was PBMCs, taken at surgery. These receptors were obtained from a male donor with early-stage non-small cell lung cancer.

Sample share makes this clonotype medium-sized. The V and J genes are TRBV27 and TRBJ2-5; no firm D call. Germline V gene data show CDR1 as MNHEY and CDR2 as SMNVEV (reference sequence). Trimming removed 3 bases from V and 3 bases from J, with 8 bases in between. This CDR3 region has 13 residues. Here the CDR3 reads CASSFLGEETQYF. DNA of the CDR3: TGTGCCAGCAGTTTCTTAGGCGAAGAGACCCAGTACTTC.

This clonotype was observed many times. V gene TRBV27 combines with J gene TRBJ2-3; D uncertain. The germline V gene has CDR1 MNHEY and CDR2 SMNVEV (reference sequence). The V and J ends lost 2 bases and 2 bases respectively, with 8 bases between them. This CDR3 has 14 residues. In DNA form, the CDR3 reads TGTGCCAGCAGTTTAGGTGCATTCACAGATACGCAGTATTTT. This translates into CASSLGAFTDTQYF.

The rearrangement joins TRBV25-1 to TRBJ2-3; unclear D gene. CDR3 length equals 14 residues. Germline V gene sequence: CDR1 MGHDK, CDR2 SYGVNS. V shed 2 bases and J shed 2 bases, with 8 bases lying between them. CDR3 region: CASSEAEVTDTQYF. The CDR3 coding sequence is TGTGCCAGCAGTGAAGCGGAAGTCACAGATACGCAGTATTTT.

V is TRBV5-1 and J is TRBJ2-1, with D possibly matching TRBD1 (6 bases). This CDR3 region has 17 residues. V dropped 4 bases and J dropped 0 bases, with 17 bases sitting between them. Per germline, CDR1 SGHRS and CDR2 YFSETQ. CDR3 nucleotides: TGCGCCAGCAGCGCCTTCGGGGCAGGGGACTCCTACAATGAGCAGTTCTTC. It yields the protein CASSAFGAGDSYNEQFF.

This chain connects TRBV2 to TRBJ1-1; D not certain. Germline V gene lookup returns CDR1 SNHLY and CDR2 FYNNEI. CDR3 length: 14 amino acids. Trimming removed 2 bases at V and 0 bases at J, with 7 bases between. The CDR3 is CASSERFLNTEAFF. DNA of the CDR3: TGTGCCAGCAGTGAACGGTTCCTGAACACTGAAGCTTTCTTT.

This clonotype was seen a handful of times. The chain has TRBV5-1 and TRBJ2-7, with D unresolved. The CDR3 is 19 amino acids. Looked up from germline, CDR1 is SGHRS and CDR2 is YFSETQ. The V end was cut by 3 bases, the J end by 3 bases, with 28 bases between. The CDR3 region has the DNA TGCGCCAGCAGCTACCATGCTGGGCTCACTATACCGACGGGCTACGAGCAGTACTTC. Its translation is CASSYHAGLTIPTGYEQYF.

This clonotype was seen repeatedly, ten times or more. The CDR3: CASSPNINSYNEQFF. CDR3 bases: TGTGCCAGCAGCCCGAATATTAACTCCTACAATGAGCAGTTCTTC. The rearrangement joins TRBV9 to TRBJ2-1; D unclear. The CDR3 is 15 residues long. V was pared by 4 bases and J by 0 bases, with 11 bases between. Germline values: CDR1 SGDLS, CDR2 YYNGEE.

V is TRBV30 and J is TRBJ2-7, with no clear D. Germline CDR1 is GTSNPN and CDR2 is SVGIG (reference sequence). V was trimmed by 2 bases and J by 3 bases, leaving 11 bases between them. The CDR3 sequence is 13 residues long. Here the CDR3 DNA reads TGTGCCTGGAGTCCGGAACCAATCTACGAGCAGTACTTC. Residues: CAWSPEPIYEQYF.

The V gene is TRBV6-5, the J gene TRBJ2-3; no reliable D call. Germline CDR1 and CDR2: MNHEY and SVGAGI. V lost 4 bases, J lost 1 base, and 15 bases lay in between. The CDR3 is 16 residues long. CDR3 protein: CASSSAAHSGTDTQYF. The CDR3 region has the DNA TGTGCCAGCAGTTCCGCGGCCCACAGCGGCACAGATACGCAGTATTTT.

This rearrangement joins TRBV4-2 to TRBJ2-2; possible D gene TRBD1, 7 bases. The CDR3 sequence is 17 residues long. Trimming removed 2 bases from V and 0 bases from J, with 13 bases in between. Germline lookup yields CDR1 LGHNA and CDR2 YNFKEQ. This chain's CDR3 is CASSQFAGGPNTGELFF. Written as DNA, the CDR3 is TGTGCCAGCAGCCAATTTGCAGGGGGGCCGAACACCGGGGAGCTGTTTTTT.

The V call is TRBV18, the J call TRBJ2-1; 9 bases map to TRBD2. The CDR3 is 18 amino acids. The V gene end was trimmed by 1 base and the J gene end by 3 bases; junction bases not matched to a gene: 10. The germline V gene has CDR1 KGHSH and CDR2 LQKENI. The CDR3 spells CASSPHPLAGDLYNEQFF. The CDR3 coding sequence is TGTGCCAGCTCACCACACCCTTTAGCGGGAGACCTCTACAATGAGCAGTTCTTC.

The rearrangement uses TRBV3-1 and TRBJ2-3, with D possibly matching TRBD2 (6 bases). The V gene lost 4 bases and the J gene lost 1 base, with 15 bases spanning the gap. In germline, CDR1 is LGHDT, CDR2 YNNKEL (reference sequence). The length of the CDR3 is 16 residues. The CDR3 region is CASSPDLDYRTDTQYF. The CDR3 bases are TGTGCCAGCAGCCCGGACCTGGACTACCGCACAGATACGCAGTATTTT.

This clonotype came up many times. The chain combines TRBV20-1 with TRBJ2-1, with TRBD2 matching over 8 bases. The CDR3 sequence is 19 residues long. Per germline, CDR1 DFQATT and CDR2 SNEGSKA (reference sequence). Unmatched junction bases numbered 14, after V lost 0 bases and J lost 1 base. The CDR3 spells CSARDFLLSGRGSYNEQFF. CDR3 DNA: TGCAGTGCTAGAGACTTTCTCCTCAGCGGGAGAGGATCCTACAATGAGCAGTTCTTC.

This clonotype was seen ten or more times. The genes are TRBV5-1 and TRBJ2-2; 7 nucleotides agree with TRBD1. Germline CDR1 and CDR2: SGHRS and YFSETQ. Trimming removed 0 bases from V and 2 bases from J; junction bases left unmatched: 1. This CDR3 is 15 amino acids long. The CDR3: CASSLGQGNTGELFF. The CDR3 coding sequence is TGCGCCAGCAGCTTGGGACAGGGTAACACCGGGGAGCTGTTTTTT.

This clonotype showed up many times. V usage is TRBV5-1 and J usage is TRBJ2-5, with 10 positions matching TRBD2. Germline V gene lookup returns CDR1 SGHRS and CDR2 YFSETQ. There are 16 residues in the CDR3. V was clipped by 1 base and J by 5 bases; unmatched bases: 8. CDR3 sequence: CASSLLASGSEETQYF. The CDR3 DNA follows: TGCGCCAGCAGCTTGTTGGCTAGCGGGAGCGAGGAGACCCAGTACTTC.

The CDR3 coding sequence is TGCGCCAGCAGCGGTGGAGGGGCAGACCAAGAGACCCAGTACTTC. Its translation: CASSGGGADQETQYF. The chain couples TRBV5-1 to TRBJ2-5; TRBD2 might be the D (6 bases). This CDR3 spans 15 amino acids. Trimming pared 4 bases from V and 0 bases from J, leaving 13 bases between. Germline loops: CDR1 SGHRS, CDR2 YFSETQ.

This chain links TRBV29-1 with TRBJ1-1, with D tentatively TRBD1 (5 bases). This CDR3 spans 17 amino acids. V was shortened by 6 bases and J by 3 bases, with 26 bases between the two germline ends. Germline CDR1 and CDR2: SQVTM and ANQGSEA. The CDR3 sequence: CSVVDSGEWGWDTEAFF. In DNA, the CDR3 is TGCAGCGTCGTTGACAGTGGGGAATGGGGATGGGACACTGAAGCTTTCTTT.

The J gene is TRBJ2-5, the V gene TRBV4-2; D call uncertain. Per the germline V gene, CDR1 is LGHNA and CDR2 is YNFKEQ. The V and J ends lost 1 base and 1 base respectively, with 7 bases between them. This CDR3 has 14 residues. The chain's CDR3 is CASSQGRGQETQYF. CDR3 DNA sequence: TGTGCCAGCAGCCAAGGTAGAGGCCAAGAGACCCAGTACTTC.

This clonotype was observed many times. The chain is built from TRBV30 and TRBJ1-2; D may be TRBD1 (5 bases). The CDR3 consists of 12 residues. V was trimmed by 2 bases and J by 5 bases, leaving 9 bases between them. Per germline, CDR1 GTSNPN and CDR2 SVGIG (reference sequence). CDR3 protein: CAWSQGVYGYTF. For the CDR3, the DNA is TGTGCCTGGAGTCAAGGGGTTTATGGCTACACCTTC.

In its sample, this clonotype was seen a few times. The V gene is TRBV30, the J gene TRBJ2-7, with D uncertain. The CDR3 spans 11 residues. CDR1 and CDR2 from the germline V gene are GTSNPN and SVGIG (reference sequence). The ends were cut back, 0 bases at V and 3 bases at J, with 3 bases in the middle. CDR3 sequence (DNA): TGTGCCTGGAGTGTACACTACGAGCAGTACTTC. Its protein is CAWSVHYEQYF.

The sample holds a few counts of this clonotype. The chain has TRBV6-1 and TRBJ2-1; D is perhaps TRBD2 (5 bases). V lost 4 bases to trimming and J lost 3 bases, with 13 bases between them. The V gene's germline CDR1 is MNHNS and CDR2 SASEGT. The CDR3 has 15 residues. CDR3 bases: TGTGCCAGCAGTGTGGGTCCTGGAGGCTACAATGAGCAGTTCTTC. Its translation is CASSVGPGGYNEQFF.